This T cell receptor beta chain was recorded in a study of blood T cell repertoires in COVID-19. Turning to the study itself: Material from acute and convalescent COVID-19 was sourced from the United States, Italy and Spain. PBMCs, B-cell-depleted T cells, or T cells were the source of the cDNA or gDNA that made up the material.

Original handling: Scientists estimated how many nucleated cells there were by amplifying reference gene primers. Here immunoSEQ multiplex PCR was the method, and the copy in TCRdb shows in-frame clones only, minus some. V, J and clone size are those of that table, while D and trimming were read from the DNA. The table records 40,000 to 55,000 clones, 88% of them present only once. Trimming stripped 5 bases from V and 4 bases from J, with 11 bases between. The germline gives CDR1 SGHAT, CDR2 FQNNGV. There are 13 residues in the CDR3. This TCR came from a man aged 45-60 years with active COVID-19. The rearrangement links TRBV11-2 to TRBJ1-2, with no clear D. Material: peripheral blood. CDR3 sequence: CASSPPAGYGYTF. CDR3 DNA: TGTGCCAGCAGCCCCCCGGCAGGCTATGGCTACACCTTC.